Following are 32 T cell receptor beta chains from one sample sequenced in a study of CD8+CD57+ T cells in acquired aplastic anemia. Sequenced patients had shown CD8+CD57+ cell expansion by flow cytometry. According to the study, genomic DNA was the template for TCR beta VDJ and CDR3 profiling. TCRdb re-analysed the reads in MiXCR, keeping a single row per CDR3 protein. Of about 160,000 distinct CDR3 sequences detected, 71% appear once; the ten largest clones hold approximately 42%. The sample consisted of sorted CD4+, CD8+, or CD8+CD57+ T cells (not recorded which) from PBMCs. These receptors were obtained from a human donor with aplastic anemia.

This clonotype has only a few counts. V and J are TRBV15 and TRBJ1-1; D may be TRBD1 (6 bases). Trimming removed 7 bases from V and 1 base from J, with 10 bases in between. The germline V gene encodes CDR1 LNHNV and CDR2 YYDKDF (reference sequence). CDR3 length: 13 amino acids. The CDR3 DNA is TGTGCCACCACCGTGGACAGGAACACTGAAGCTTTCTTT. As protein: CATTVDRNTEAFF.

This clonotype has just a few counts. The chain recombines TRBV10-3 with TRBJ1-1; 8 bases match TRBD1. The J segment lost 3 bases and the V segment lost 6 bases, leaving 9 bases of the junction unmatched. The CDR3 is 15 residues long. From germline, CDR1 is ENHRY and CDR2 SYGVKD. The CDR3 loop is CAISRTGIKDTEAFF. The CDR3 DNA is TGTGCCATCAGCCGGACAGGGATTAAGGACACTGAAGCTTTCTTT.

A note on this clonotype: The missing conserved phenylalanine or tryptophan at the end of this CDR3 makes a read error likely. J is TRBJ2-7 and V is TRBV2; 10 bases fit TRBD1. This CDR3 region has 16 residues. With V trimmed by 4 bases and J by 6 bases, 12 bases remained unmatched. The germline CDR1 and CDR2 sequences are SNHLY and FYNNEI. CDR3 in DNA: TGTGCCAGCAGTGCTAGACAGGGGGCAAGTTTCGGCGAGCAGTACCTC. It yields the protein CASSARQGASFGEQYL.

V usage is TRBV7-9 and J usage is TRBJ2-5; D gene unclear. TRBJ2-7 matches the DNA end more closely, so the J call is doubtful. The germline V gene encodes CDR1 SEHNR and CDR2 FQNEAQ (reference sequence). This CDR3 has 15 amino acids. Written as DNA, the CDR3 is TGTGCCAGCAGCGTCGAGGCAGCTAGCTCCTACGAGCAGTACTTC. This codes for CASSVEAASSYEQYF.

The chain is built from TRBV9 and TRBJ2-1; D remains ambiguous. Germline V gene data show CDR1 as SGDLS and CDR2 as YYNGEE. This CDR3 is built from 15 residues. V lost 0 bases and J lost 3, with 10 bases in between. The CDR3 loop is CASSVVPADYNEQFF. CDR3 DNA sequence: TGTGCCAGCAGCGTAGTTCCGGCGGACTACAATGAGCAGTTCTTC.

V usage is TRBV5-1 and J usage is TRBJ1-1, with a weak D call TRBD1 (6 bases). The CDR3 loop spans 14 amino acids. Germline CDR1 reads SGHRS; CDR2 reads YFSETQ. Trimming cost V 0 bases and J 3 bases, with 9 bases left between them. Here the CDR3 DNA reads TGCGCCAGCAGCTTGGCCTCAGGGGACACTGAAGCTTTCTTT. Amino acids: CASSLASGDTEAFF.

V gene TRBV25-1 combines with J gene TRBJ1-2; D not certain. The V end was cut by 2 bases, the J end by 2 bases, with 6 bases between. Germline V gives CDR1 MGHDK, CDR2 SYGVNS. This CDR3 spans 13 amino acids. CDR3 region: CASSERVNYGYTF. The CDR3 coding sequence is TGTGCCAGCAGTGAACGAGTGAACTATGGCTACACCTTC.

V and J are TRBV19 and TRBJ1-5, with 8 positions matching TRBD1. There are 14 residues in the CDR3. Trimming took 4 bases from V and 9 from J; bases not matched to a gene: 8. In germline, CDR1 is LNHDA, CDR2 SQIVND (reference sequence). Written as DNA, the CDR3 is TGTGCCAGTAGTACGGACAGGGCCGATAGGCCCCAGCATTTT. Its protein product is CASSTDRADRPQHF.

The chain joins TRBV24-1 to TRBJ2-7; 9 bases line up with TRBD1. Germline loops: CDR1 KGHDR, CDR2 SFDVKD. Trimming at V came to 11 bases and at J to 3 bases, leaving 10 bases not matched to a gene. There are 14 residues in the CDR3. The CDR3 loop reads CASSTQGAHYEQYF. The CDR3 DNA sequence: TGTGCCAGCAGCACACAGGGGGCCCACTACGAGCAGTACTTC.

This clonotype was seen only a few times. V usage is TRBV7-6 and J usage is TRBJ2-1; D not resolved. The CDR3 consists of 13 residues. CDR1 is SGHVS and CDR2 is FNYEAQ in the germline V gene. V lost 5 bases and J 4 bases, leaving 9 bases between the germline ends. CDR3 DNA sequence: TGTGCCAGCAGCCCGACGAGTTACAATGAGCAGTTCTTC. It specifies CASSPTSYNEQFF.

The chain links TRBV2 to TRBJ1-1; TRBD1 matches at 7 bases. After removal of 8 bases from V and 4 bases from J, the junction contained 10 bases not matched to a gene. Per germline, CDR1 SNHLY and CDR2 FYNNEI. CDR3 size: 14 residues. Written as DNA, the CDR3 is TGTGCCAGCTTAGAACAGGGGATGAGCACTGAAGCTTTCTTT. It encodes CASLEQGMSTEAFF.

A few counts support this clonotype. This CDR3 reads CASSQVNGAYEQYF. The CDR3, as DNA: TGCGCCAGCAGCCAAGTGAACGGGGCCTACGAGCAGTACTTC. V gene TRBV4-1 combines with J gene TRBJ2-7; perhaps TRBD2 as D (5 bases). V was shortened by 1 base and J by 2 bases, with 9 bases between the two germline ends. Germline values: CDR1 MGHRA, CDR2 YSYEKL. The CDR3 is made up of 14 amino acids.

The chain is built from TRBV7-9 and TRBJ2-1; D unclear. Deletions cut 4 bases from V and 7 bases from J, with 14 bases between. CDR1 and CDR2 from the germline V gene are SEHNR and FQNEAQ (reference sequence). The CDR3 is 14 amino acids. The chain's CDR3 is CASSWSGIENEQFF. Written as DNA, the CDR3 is TGTGCCAGCAGCTGGTCAGGTATCGAAAATGAGCAGTTCTTC.

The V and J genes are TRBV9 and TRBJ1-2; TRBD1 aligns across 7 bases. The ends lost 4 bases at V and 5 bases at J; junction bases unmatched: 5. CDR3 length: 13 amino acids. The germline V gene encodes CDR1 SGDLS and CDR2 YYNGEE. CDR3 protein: CASSREGAYGYTF. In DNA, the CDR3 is TGTGCCAGCAGCCGAGAGGGGGCGTATGGCTACACCTTC.

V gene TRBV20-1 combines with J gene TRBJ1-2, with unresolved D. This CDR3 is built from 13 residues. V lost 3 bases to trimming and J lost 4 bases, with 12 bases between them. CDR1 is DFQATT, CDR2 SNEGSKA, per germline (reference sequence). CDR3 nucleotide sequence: TGCAGTGCTAGCGGAGGGTCGGGCTATGGCTACACCTTC. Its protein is CSASGGSGYGYTF.

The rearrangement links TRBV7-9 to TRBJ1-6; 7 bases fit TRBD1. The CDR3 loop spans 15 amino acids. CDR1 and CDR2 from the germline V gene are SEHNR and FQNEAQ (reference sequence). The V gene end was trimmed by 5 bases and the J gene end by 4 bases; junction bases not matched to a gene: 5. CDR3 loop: CASSEPTGYNSPLHF. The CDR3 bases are TGTGCCAGCAGCGAACCGACAGGGTATAATTCACCCCTCCACTTT. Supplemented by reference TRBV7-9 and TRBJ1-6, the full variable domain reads DTGVSQNPRHKITKRGQNVTFRCDPISEHNRLYWYRQTLGQGPEFLTYFQNEAQLEKSRLLSDRFSAERPKGSFSTLEIQRTEQGDSAMYLCASSEPTGYNSPLHFGNGTRLTVT.

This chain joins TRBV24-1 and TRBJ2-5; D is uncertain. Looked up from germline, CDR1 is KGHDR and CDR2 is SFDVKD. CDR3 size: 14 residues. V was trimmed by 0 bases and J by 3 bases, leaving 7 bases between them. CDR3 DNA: TGTGCCACCAGTGATTTGGGCAGCGAAGAGACCCAGTACTTC. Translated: CATSDLGSEETQYF.

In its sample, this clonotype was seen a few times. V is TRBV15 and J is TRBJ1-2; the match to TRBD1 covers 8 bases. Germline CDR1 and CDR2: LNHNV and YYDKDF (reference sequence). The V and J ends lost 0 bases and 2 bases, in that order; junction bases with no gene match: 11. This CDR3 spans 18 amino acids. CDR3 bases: TGTGCCACCAGCAGAGAGGGCAGGGGGCAAGGAGAGAACTATGGCTACACCTTC. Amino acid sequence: CATSREGRGQGENYGYTF. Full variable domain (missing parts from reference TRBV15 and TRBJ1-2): DAMVIQNPRYQVTQFGKPVTLSCSQTLNHNVMYWYQQKSSQAPKLLFHYYDKDFNNEADTPDNFQSRRPNTSFCFLDIRSPGLGDTAMYLCATSREGRGQGENYGYTFGSGTRLTVV.

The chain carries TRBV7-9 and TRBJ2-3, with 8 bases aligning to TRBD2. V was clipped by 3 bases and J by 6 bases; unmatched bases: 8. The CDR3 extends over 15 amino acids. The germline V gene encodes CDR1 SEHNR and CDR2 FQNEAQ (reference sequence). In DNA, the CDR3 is TGTGCCAGCAGCTTTAAAAGCGGGAGTGGGGATACGCAGTATTTT. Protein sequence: CASSFKSGSGDTQYF.

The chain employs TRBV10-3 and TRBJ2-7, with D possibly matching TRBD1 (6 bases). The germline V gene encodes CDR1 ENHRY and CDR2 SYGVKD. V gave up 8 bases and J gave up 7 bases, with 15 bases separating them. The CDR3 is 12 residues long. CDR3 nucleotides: TGTGCCATCCTGGGATCCCAGGGGGAGCAGTACTTC. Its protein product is CAILGSQGEQYF.

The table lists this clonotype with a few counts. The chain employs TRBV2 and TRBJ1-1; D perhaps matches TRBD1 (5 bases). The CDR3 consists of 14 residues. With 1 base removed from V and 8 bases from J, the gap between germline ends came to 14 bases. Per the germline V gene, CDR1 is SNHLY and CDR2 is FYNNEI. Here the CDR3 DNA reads TGTGCCAGCAGTGAAGTAGGGGAGGTCCACGAAGCTTTCTTT. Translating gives CASSEVGEVHEAFF.

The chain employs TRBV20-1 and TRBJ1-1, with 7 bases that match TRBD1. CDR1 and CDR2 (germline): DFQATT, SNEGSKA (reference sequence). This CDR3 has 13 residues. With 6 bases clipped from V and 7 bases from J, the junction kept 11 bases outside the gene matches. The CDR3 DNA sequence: TGCAGTGCAAATCGACAGGGAAGGATTGAAGCTTTCTTT. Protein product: CSANRQGRIEAFF.

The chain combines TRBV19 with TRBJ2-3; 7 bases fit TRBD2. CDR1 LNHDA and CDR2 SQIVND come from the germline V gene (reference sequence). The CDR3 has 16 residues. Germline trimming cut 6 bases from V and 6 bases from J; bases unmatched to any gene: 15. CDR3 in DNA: TGTGCCAGTAGCGTCCCCAGGGACCAGGGAGGGGATACGCAGTATTTT. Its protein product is CASSVPRDQGGDTQYF.

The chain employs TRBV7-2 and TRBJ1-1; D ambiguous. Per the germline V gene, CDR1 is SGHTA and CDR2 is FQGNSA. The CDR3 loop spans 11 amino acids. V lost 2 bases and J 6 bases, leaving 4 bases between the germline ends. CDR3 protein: CASSLMAEAFF. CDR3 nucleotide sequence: TGTGCCAGCAGCTTAATGGCTGAAGCTTTCTTT.

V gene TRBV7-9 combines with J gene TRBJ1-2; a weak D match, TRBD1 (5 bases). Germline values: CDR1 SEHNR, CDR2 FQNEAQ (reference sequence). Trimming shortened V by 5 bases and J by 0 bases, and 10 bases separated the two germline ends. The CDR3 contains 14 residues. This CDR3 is CASSKGPSNYGYTF. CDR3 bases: TGTGCCAGCAGCAAGGGACCCTCTAACTATGGCTACACCTTC.

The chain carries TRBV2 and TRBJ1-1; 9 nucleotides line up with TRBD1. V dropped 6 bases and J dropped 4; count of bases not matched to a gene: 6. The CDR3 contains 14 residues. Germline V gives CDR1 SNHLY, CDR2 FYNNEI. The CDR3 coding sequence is TGTGCCAGCAGGGACACAGGGGGCATCACTGAAGCTTTCTTT. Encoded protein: CASRDTGGITEAFF.

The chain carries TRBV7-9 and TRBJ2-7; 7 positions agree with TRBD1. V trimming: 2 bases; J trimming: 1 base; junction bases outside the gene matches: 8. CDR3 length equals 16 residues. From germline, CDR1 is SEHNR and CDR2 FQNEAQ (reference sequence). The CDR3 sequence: CASSLSGQSTSYEQYF. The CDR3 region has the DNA TGTGCCAGCAGCTTATCGGGACAGTCGACGTCCTACGAGCAGTACTTC.

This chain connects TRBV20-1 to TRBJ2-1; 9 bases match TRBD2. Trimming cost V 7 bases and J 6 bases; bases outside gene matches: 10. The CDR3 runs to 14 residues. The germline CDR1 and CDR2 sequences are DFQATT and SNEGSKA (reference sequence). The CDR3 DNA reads TGCAGTGACTCGGCGGGGGGGCCTTCCAATGAGCAGTTCTTC. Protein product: CSDSAGGPSNEQFF.

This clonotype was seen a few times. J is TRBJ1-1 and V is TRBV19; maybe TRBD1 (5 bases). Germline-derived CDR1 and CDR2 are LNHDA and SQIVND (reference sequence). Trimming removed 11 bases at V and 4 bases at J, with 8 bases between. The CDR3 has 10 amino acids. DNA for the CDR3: TGTGCCGTGAGGGGCACTGAAGCTTTCTTT. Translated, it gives CAVRGTEAFF.

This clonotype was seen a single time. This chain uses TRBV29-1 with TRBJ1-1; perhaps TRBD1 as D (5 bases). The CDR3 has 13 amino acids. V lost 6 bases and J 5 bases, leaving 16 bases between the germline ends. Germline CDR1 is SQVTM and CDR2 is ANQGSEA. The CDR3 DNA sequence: TGCAGCGTCCTCCCCAGGGCAATAACTGAAGCTTTCTTT. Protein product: CSVLPRAITEAFF.

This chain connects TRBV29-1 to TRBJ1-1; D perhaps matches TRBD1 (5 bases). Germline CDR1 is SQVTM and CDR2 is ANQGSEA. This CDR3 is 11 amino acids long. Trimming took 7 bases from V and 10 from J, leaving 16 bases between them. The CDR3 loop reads CSDDSVGSAFF. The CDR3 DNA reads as TGCAGCGATGACAGTGTGGGTTCAGCTTTCTTT.

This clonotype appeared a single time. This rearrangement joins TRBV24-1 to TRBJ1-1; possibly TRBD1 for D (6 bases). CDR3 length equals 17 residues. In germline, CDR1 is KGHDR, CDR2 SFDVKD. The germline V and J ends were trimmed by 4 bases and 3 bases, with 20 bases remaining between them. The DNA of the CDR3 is TGTGCCACCAGTGACGCGACAGGAAAGGACATGCACACTGAAGCTTTCTTT. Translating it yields CATSDATGKDMHTEAFF.